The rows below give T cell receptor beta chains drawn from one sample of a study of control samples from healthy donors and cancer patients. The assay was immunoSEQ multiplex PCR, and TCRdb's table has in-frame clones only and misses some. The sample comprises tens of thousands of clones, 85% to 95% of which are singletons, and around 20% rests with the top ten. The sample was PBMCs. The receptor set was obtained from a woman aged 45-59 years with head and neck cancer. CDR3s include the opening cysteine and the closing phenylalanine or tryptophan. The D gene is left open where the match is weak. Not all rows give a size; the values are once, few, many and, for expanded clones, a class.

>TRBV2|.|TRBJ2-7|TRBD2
TGTGCCAGCAGTGAACTACTAGCGGGCCACGAGCAGTACTTC
CASSELLAGHEQYF
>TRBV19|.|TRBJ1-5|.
TGTGCCAGTAGTATCCCCTGGGGCAGATCCCAAAAATTCCCCCAGCATTTT
CASSIPWGRSQKFPQHF
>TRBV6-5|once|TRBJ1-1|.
TGTGCCAGCAGCCGTTCCCGGGACCTGAACACTGAAGCTTTCTTT
CASSRSRDLNTEAFF
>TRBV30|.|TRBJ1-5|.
TGTGCCTGGAGTGTACAAGGGATTCAGCCCCAGCATTTT
CAWSVQGIQPQHF
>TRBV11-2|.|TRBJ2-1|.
TGTGCCAGCTCAATCAAACCCGAGGGAGAGCAGTTCTTC
CASSIKPEGEQFF
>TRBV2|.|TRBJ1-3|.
TGTGCCACTAGTCAGTTCTCTGGAAACACCATATATTTT
CATSQFSGNTIYF
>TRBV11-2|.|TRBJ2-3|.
TGTGCCAGCAGCTTAGGGGGGGCAGGGGCAGATACGCAGTATTTT
CASSLGGAGADTQYF
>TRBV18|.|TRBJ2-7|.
TGTGCCAGCTCACACGGGAGGCGGGACAGCCGTTTCTTTGCCTACGAGCAGTACTTC
CASSHGRRDSRFFAYEQYF
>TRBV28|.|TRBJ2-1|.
TGTGCCAGCAGTGTTAGCGGCTCCTACAATGAGCAGTTCTTC
CASSVSGSYNEQFF
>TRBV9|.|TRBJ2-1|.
TGTGCCAGCAGCGTAGGCTCTTCAGGGGTAAATGAGCAGTTCTTC
CASSVGSSGVNEQFF
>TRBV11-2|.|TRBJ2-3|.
TGTGCCAGCAGCTTAGAGGGACGCAATGGGGGCACAGATACGCAGTATTTT
CASSLEGRNGGTDTQYF
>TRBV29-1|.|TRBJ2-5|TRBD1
TGCAGCGTTGGACTCCTCCCGGGACAGGGCCAAGAGACCCAGTACTTC
CSVGLLPGQGQETQYF
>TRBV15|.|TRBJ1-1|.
TGTGCCACCAGCAGAGCAGGGAAGAACACTGAAGCTTTCTTT
CATSRAGKNTEAFF
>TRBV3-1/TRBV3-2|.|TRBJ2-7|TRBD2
TGTGCCAGCAGCCCGGGACTAGCGCGGTCCTACGAGCAGTACTTC
CASSPGLARSYEQYF
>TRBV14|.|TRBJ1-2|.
TGTGCCAGCAGCCAAGGTCAGGGGCGCTATGGCTACACCTTC
CASSQGQGRYGYTF
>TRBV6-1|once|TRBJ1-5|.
TGTGCCAGCAGTGAAGCAGAGATTTATAGCAATCAGCCCCAGCATTTT
CASSEAEIYSNQPQHF
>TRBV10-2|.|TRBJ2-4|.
TGCGCCAGCAGTACCGAATCAGGGGGGAAAAACATTCAGTACTTC
CASSTESGGKNIQYF
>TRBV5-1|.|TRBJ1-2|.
TGCGCCAGCAGCCCTGGCGGGGCCAGCATCAACTATGGCTACACCTTC
CASSPGGASINYGYTF
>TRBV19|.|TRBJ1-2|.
TGTGCCAGTGGGCGCTTGGACGTCGAGTATGGCTACACCTTC
CASGRLDVEYGYTF
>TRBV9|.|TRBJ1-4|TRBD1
TGTGCCAGCAGCGCCAACGGACAGGTTAATGAAAAACTGTTTTTT
CASSANGQVNEKLFF
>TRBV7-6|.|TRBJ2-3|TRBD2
TGTGCCAGCAGCTCACCGATCGGGGGGCAGCGGGGGCCCAGAGATACGCAGTATTTT
CASSSPIGGQRGPRDTQYF
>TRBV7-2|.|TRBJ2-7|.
TGTGCCAGCAGCTTTGGGTTCGGGACGGCGCTCTACGAGCAGTACTTC
CASSFGFGTALYEQYF
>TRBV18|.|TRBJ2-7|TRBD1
TGTGCCAGCTCGTCTCCCGGACAGGGCTACGAGCAGTACTTC
CASSSPGQGYEQYF
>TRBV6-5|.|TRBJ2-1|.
TGTGCCAGCAGTTACCCAAATGAGCAGTTCTTC
CASSYPNEQFF
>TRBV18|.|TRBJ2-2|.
TGTGCCAGCTCACCACTCGTGCAGGTCGGGGAGCTGTTTTTT
CASSPLVQVGELFF
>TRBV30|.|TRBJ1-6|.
TGTGCCTGGAGTGTTAACAGGGCTTTTTCACCCCTCCACTTT
CAWSVNRAFSPLHF
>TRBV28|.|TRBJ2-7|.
TGTGCCAGCTCCTATGCCGAACCGCCCTACGAGCAGTACTTC
CASSYAEPPYEQYF
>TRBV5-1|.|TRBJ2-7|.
TGCGCCAGCAGCTTGAATGCGGACTCCTACGAGCAGTACTTC
CASSLNADSYEQYF
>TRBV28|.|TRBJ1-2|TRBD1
TGTGCCAGCACCTCTCCGACAGGGGGCGACTATGGCTACACCTTC
CASTSPTGGDYGYTF
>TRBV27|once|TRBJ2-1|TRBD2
TGTGCCAGCAGTCTCTCCCTCGGGACTAAGGGTAATGAGCAGTTCTTC
CASSLSLGTKGNEQFF
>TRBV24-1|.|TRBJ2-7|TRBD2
TGTGCCACCAGTGATTCAAGGCGGGGGAGCTCCTACGAGCAGTACTTC
CATSDSRRGSSYEQYF
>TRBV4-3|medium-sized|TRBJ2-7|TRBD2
TGCGCCAGCAGCCAAGGGACTAGCGGAACCTACGAGCAGTACTTC
CASSQGTSGTYEQYF
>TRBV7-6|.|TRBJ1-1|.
TGTGCCAGCAGCCCGTCTGACGGGGAAGCTTTCTTT
CASSPSDGEAFF
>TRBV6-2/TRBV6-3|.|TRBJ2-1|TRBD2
TGTGCCAGCAGTGAGACTAGCGGGAGGAACGGTGAGCAGTTCTTC
CASSETSGRNGEQFF
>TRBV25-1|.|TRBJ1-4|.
TGTGCCAGCAGTGAATCGGGGGTTACAACTAATGAAAAACTGTTTTTT
CASSESGVTTNEKLFF
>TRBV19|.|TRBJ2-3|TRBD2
TGTGCCAGTAGTACTGGCGGGGGGGCAGGGGGCACAGATACGCAGTATTTT
CASSTGGGAGGTDTQYF
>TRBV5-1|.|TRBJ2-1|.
TGCGCCAGCAGTCCTAGGGGCTACAATGAGCAGTTCTTC
CASSPRGYNEQFF
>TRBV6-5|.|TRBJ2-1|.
TGTGCCAGCAGTTATGGTAGGGACTCCTACAATGAGCAGTTCTTC
CASSYGRDSYNEQFF
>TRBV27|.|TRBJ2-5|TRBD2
TGTGCCAGCAGTTTATCGGCGGGGGGGCCCGGGGAGACCCAGTACTTC
CASSLSAGGPGETQYF
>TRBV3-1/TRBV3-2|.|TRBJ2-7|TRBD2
TGTGCCAGCAGCCCCTCGGCGGGGGCCTACGAGCAGTACTTC
CASSPSAGAYEQYF
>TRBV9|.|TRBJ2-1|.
TGTGCCAGCAGCCCCCTGACGGGTGCTCAACTGCAGTTCTTC
CASSPLTGAQLQFF
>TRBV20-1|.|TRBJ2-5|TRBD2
TGCAGTGCTAGTATCGGGACTAGCCCCCCAGGGACCCAGTACTTC
CSASIGTSPPGTQYF
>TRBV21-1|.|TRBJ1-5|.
TGTGCCAGCAGCAAGCCAGGGGGATGCAATCAGCCCCAGCATTTT
CASSKPGGCNQPQHF
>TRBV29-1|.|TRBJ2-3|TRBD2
TGCAGCGTAAAAGCGGGGGCCACAGATACGCAGTATTTT
CSVKAGATDTQYF
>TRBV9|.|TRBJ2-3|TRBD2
TGTGCCAGCAGCGCCGGACTAGCGGAAGATACGCAGTATTTT
CASSAGLAEDTQYF
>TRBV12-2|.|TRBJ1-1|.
TGTGCAAGTCGCTTTCCATTTTCCAACACTGAAGCTTTCTTT
CASRFPFSNTEAFF
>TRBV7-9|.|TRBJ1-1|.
TGTGCCAGCACCTGGGGCGCTGAAGCTTTCTTT
CASTWGAEAFF
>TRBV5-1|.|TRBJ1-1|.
TGCGCCAGCACCCTGGGGGGGCAGCAGAACACTGAAGCTTTCTTT
CASTLGGQQNTEAFF
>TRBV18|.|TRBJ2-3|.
TGTGCCAGCTCACGGGGGGCCACTAGCACAGATACGCAGTATTTT
CASSRGATSTDTQYF
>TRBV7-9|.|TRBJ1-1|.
TGTGCCAGCAGCTTAGAACCTCTGACAAAGGTGAACACTGAAGCTTTCTTT
CASSLEPLTKVNTEAFF
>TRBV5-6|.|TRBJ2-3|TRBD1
TGTGCCAGCAGCTGGACAGGGGCAACAGATACGCAGTATTTT
CASSWTGATDTQYF